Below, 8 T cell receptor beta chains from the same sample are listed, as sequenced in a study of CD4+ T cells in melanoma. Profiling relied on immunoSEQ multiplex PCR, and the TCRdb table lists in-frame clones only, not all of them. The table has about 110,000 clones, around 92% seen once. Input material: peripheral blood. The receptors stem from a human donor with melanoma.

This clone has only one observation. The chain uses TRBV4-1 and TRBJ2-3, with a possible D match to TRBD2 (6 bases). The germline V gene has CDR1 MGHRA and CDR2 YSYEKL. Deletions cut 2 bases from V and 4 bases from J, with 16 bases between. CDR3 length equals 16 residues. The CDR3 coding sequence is TGCGCCAGCAGCCAAACTTGGGGCAGGGAGGCAGATACGCAGTATTTT. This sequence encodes CASSQTWGREADTQYF.

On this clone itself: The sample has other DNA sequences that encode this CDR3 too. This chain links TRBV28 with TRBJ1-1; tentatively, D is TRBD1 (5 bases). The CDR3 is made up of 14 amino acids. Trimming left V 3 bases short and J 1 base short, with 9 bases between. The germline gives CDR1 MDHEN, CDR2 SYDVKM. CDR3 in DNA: TGTGCCAGCAGTTTGGGGCAGAGGAACACTGAAGCTTTCTTT. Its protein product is CASSLGQRNTEAFF.

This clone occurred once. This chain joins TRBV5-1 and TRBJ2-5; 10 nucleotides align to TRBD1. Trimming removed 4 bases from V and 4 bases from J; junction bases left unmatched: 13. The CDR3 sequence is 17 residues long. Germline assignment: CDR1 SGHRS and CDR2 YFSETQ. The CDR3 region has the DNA TGCGCCAGCAGCGTGGGACAGGGGATGATGGTGGGAGAGACCCAGTACTTC. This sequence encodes CASSVGQGMMVGETQYF.

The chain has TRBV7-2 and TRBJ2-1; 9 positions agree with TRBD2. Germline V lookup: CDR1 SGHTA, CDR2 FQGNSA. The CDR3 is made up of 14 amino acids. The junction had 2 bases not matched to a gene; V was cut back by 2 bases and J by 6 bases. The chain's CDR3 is CASSLRLAANEQFF. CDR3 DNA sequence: TGTGCCAGCAGCTTAAGACTAGCGGCCAATGAGCAGTTCTTC.

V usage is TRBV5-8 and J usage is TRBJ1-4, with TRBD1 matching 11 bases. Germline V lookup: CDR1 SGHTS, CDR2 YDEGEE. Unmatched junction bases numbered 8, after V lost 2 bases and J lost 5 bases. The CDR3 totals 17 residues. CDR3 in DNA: TGTGCCAGCAGCTTAAAGAGGACAGGGGGCGACAATGAAAAACTGTTTTTT. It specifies CASSLKRTGGDNEKLFF. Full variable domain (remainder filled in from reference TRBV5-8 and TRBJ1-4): EAGVTQSPTHLIKTRGQQATLRCSPISGHTSVYWYQQALGLGLQFLLWYDEGEERNRGNFPPRFSGRQFPNYSSELNVNALELEDSALYLCASSLKRTGGDNEKLFFGSGTQLSVL.

The CDR3 coding sequence is TGTGCCATCAGCGCTAATAGCAATCAGCCCCAGCATTTT. This translates into CAISANSNQPQHF. The V and J genes are TRBV10-3 and TRBJ1-5; D gene unclear. The CDR3 spans 13 residues. Germline values: CDR1 ENHRY, CDR2 SYGVKD. Deletions cut 6 bases from V and 0 bases from J, with 6 bases between.

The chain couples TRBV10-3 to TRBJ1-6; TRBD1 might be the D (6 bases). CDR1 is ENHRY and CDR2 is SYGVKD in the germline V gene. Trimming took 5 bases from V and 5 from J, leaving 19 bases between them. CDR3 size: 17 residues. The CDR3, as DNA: TGTGCCATCAGTACCGGACAGCCCGGCGACGATAATTCACCCCTCCACTTT. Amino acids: CAISTGQPGDDNSPLHF.

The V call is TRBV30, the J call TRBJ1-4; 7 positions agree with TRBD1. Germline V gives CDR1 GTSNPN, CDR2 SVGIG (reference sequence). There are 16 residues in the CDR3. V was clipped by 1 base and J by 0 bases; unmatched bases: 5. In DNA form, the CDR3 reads TGTGCCTGGAGTGGACAGGGTTTGTCAACTAATGAAAAACTGTTTTTT. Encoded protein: CAWSGQGLSTNEKLFF.